This T cell receptor beta chain was sequenced during a study of blood T cells in healthy people across ages. Study-wide results and caveats: Roughly linear declines in TCR beta diversity per million T cells occurred with age.

The ends lost 6 bases at V and 8 bases at J; junction bases unmatched: 12. Germline V gene sequence: CDR1 DFQATT, CDR2 SNEGSKA (reference sequence). This CDR3 is 14 amino acids long. Sample-barcoded 5' priming and a J-beta primer mix drove a second PCR of roughly 6 to 12 cycles. From the 5' RACE reads, TCRdb called clonotypes with MiXCR, one entry per CDR3 protein. The sample shows 1,100,000 or so distinct CDR3 sequences, around 45% of them seen only once. This clonotype was detected a few times. Its antigen remains unknown. This sequence originates from a woman aged 55-69 years in good health. This rearrangement joins TRBV20-1 to TRBJ2-1; 8 nucleotides line up with TRBD2. The sample was blood. In nucleotides, the CDR3 is TGCAGTGCCCCTCTAGGGACTAGTTCTTATGAGCAGTTCTTC. Translated, it gives CSAPLGTSSYEQFF.